The rows below give T cell receptor beta chains drawn from one sample of a study of blood T cells in healthy people across ages. Using its own MiXCR run on the 5' RACE reads, TCRdb lists one record per CDR3 protein. The data show about 640,000 distinct CDR3 sequences, 58% seen once. The specimen was blood. These receptors originate from a man between 60 and 75 years old in good health. CDR3s include the opening cysteine and the closing phenylalanine or tryptophan. A D gene is named only where the DNA matches it firmly. Some rows have no size entry. The others give once, few or many, or a class for an expanded clone.

clone size: once
V gene: TRBV3-1
D gene: .
J gene: TRBJ2-3
CDR3 DNA: TGTGCCAGCAGCCAAGTTTACAGGGTTAGCACAGATACGCAGTATTTT
CDR3 protein: CASSQVYRVSTDTQYF

clone size: .
V gene: TRBV7-9
D gene: TRBD2
J gene: TRBJ2-2
CDR3 DNA: TGTGCCAGCAGCCGGAGACCTACGACTAGCGGGGGGCCCTCCGGGGAGCTGTTTTTT
CDR3 protein: CASSRRPTTSGGPSGELFF

clone size: .
V gene: TRBV15
D gene: TRBD1
J gene: TRBJ1-6
CDR3 DNA: TGTGCCACCAGCAGAACCGGGACAGGCAATTCACCCCTCCACTTT
CDR3 protein: CATSRTGTGNSPLHF

clone size: .
V gene: TRBV5-1
D gene: .
J gene: TRBJ2-7
CDR3 DNA: TGCGCCAGCAGCTTGGTATTGGGGGATATGTCCTACGAGCAGTACTTC
CDR3 protein: CASSLVLGDMSYEQYF

clone size: .
V gene: TRBV25-1
D gene: .
J gene: TRBJ2-7
CDR3 DNA: TGTGCCAGCAGTGAATTGACAGGTGGGCAGTACGAGCAGTACTTC
CDR3 protein: CASSELTGGQYEQYF

clone size: many
V gene: TRBV20-1
D gene: .
J gene: TRBJ2-6
CDR3 DNA: TGCAGTGCTAGAGTGGGGGGCTCTGGGGCCAACGTCCTGACTTTC
CDR3 protein: CSARVGGSGANVLTF

clone size: few
V gene: TRBV4-1
D gene: TRBD2
J gene: TRBJ2-1
CDR3 DNA: TGCGCCAGCAGCCAAGTGGCGGGGGGGCCGGGTGAGCAGTTCTTC
CDR3 protein: CASSQVAGGPGEQFF

clone size: .
V gene: TRBV12-3/TRBV12-4
D gene: TRBD2
J gene: TRBJ2-3
CDR3 DNA: TGTGCCAGCAGCCGCGGGGCGGGGGGGCCTTTGGATGAGCAGTATTTT
CDR3 protein: CASSRGAGGPLDEQYF

clone size: few
V gene: TRBV20-1
D gene: .
J gene: TRBJ2-5
CDR3 DNA: TGCAGTGCCATACTAGGAGGAGTCACAGAGACCCAGTACTTC
CDR3 protein: CSAILGGVTETQYF

clone size: once
V gene: TRBV5-1
D gene: .
J gene: TRBJ2-5
CDR3 DNA: TGCGCCAGCAGCTTGTCTAGCAGGGAGACCCAGTACTTC
CDR3 protein: CASSLSSRETQYF

clone size: .
V gene: TRBV5-1
D gene: TRBD2
J gene: TRBJ2-7
CDR3 DNA: TGCGCCAGCAGGGTCGCGACTAGCGACTCCTACGAGCAGTACTTC
CDR3 protein: CASRVATSDSYEQYF

clone size: few
V gene: TRBV4-1
D gene: .
J gene: TRBJ2-5
CDR3 DNA: TGCGCCAGCAGCCAAGATAGGCGGTTACAAGAGACCCAGTACTTC
CDR3 protein: CASSQDRRLQETQYF

clone size: .
V gene: TRBV5-1
D gene: .
J gene: TRBJ2-3
CDR3 DNA: TGCGCCAGCAGCTTGTTAGGGTCCGAGACAGATACGCAGTATTTT
CDR3 protein: CASSLLGSETDTQYF

clone size: .
V gene: TRBV4-1
D gene: TRBD1
J gene: TRBJ1-2
CDR3 DNA: TGCGCCAGCAGCCAGACCGGGACAGAGATTCACTATGGCTACATCTTC
CDR3 protein: CASSQTGTEIHYGYIF

clone size: .
V gene: TRBV7-9
D gene: TRBD1
J gene: TRBJ2-5
CDR3 DNA: TGTGCCAGCAGCTACGGGACAGGGGACCAAGAGACCCAGTACTTC
CDR3 protein: CASSYGTGDQETQYF

clone size: .
V gene: TRBV20-1
D gene: TRBD2
J gene: TRBJ2-1
CDR3 DNA: TGCAGTGCTAGAGCCCCCGGGACTACAACCTACAATGAGCAGTTCTTC
CDR3 protein: CSARAPGTTTYNEQFF

clone size: .
V gene: TRBV6-6
D gene: TRBD1
J gene: TRBJ2-1
CDR3 DNA: TGTGCCAGCAGTTACCAGACAGGGCCTTACTATGAGCAGTTCTTC
CDR3 protein: CASSYQTGPYYEQFF

clone size: .
V gene: TRBV25-1
D gene: .
J gene: TRBJ2-7
CDR3 DNA: TGTGCCAGCAGTAACCTCCGGGGCCTCTCCTACAATGAGCAGTACTTC
CDR3 protein: CASSNLRGLSYNEQYF

clone size: once
V gene: TRBV20-1
D gene: TRBD2
J gene: TRBJ2-7
CDR3 DNA: TGCAGTGCTAGCCCTAGCGGGGGGGCCAGAACCTACGAGCAGTACTTC
CDR3 protein: CSASPSGGARTYEQYF

clone size: .
V gene: TRBV19
D gene: .
J gene: TRBJ1-2
CDR3 DNA: TGTGCCACCTCCTCCGGGGTGACTAACTATGGCTACACCTTC
CDR3 protein: CATSSGVTNYGYTF

clone size: .
V gene: TRBV29-1
D gene: .
J gene: TRBJ2-1
CDR3 DNA: TGCAGCGTCCAACTAGTGTACAATGAGCAGTTCTTC
CDR3 protein: CSVQLVYNEQFF

clone size: .
V gene: TRBV5-4
D gene: .
J gene: TRBJ2-1
CDR3 DNA: TGTGCCAGCAGTCCCAAGAACAATGAGCAGTTCTTC
CDR3 protein: CASSPKNNEQFF

clone size: .
V gene: TRBV14
D gene: TRBD1
J gene: TRBJ1-4
CDR3 DNA: TGTGCCAGCAGCCGATCTCAGGGGGCGATTGAAAAACTGTTTTTT
CDR3 protein: CASSRSQGAIEKLFF

clone size: few
V gene: TRBV10-3
D gene: TRBD1
J gene: TRBJ2-2
CDR3 DNA: TGTGCCATCAGGCGCGACAGGGGGCATGTCGGGGAGCTGTTTTTT
CDR3 protein: CAIRRDRGHVGELFF

clone size: .
V gene: TRBV21-1
D gene: .
J gene: TRBJ2-7
CDR3 DNA: TGTGCCAGCAGCAAAAAGGGATTTTACGAGCAGTACTTC
CDR3 protein: CASSKKGFYEQYF

clone size: .
V gene: TRBV14
D gene: .
J gene: TRBJ2-5
CDR3 DNA: TGTGCCAGCAGCCAAGGCGGGTCCCCCCAGGAGACCCAGTACTTC
CDR3 protein: CASSQGGSPQETQYF

clone size: .
V gene: TRBV7-6
D gene: .
J gene: TRBJ2-1
CDR3 DNA: TGTGCCAGCAGGAATGAGCAGTTCTTC
CDR3 protein: CASRNEQFF

clone size: few
V gene: TRBV29-1
D gene: .
J gene: TRBJ2-7
CDR3 DNA: TGCAGCGTTGCTTCATCCCATTACGGGCAGTACTTC
CDR3 protein: CSVASSHYGQYF

clone size: .
V gene: TRBV28
D gene: .
J gene: TRBJ2-2
CDR3 DNA: TGTGCCAGCAGTTTAGGAGGCAGCCAAACCGGGGAGCTGTTTTTT
CDR3 protein: CASSLGGSQTGELFF

clone size: many
V gene: TRBV7-2
D gene: TRBD2
J gene: TRBJ2-5
CDR3 DNA: TGTGCCAGCAGCGTTACTAGCGGGGTCTACCAAGAGACCCAGTACTTC
CDR3 protein: CASSVTSGVYQETQYF

clone size: .
V gene: TRBV20-1
D gene: .
J gene: TRBJ2-3
CDR3 DNA: TGCAGTGCTAGAGCGCTAGGCACAGATACGCAGTATTTT
CDR3 protein: CSARALGTDTQYF

clone size: few
V gene: TRBV12-3/TRBV12-4
D gene: TRBD2
J gene: TRBJ2-7
CDR3 DNA: TGTGCCAGCAGGAGCCTAGCGGGGTACGAGCAGTACTTC
CDR3 protein: CASRSLAGYEQYF

clone size: .
V gene: TRBV3-1
D gene: TRBD2
J gene: TRBJ2-5
CDR3 DNA: TGTGCCAGCAGCCAAGAAACTAGCGGGGGGTTCCAAGAGACCCAGTACTTC
CDR3 protein: CASSQETSGGFQETQYF

clone size: few
V gene: TRBV5-1
D gene: .
J gene: TRBJ2-4
CDR3 DNA: TGCGCCAGCAGCTTGGGAGTGCCCCCCAAAAACATTCAGTACTTC
CDR3 protein: CASSLGVPPKNIQYF

clone size: .
V gene: TRBV20-1
D gene: .
J gene: TRBJ2-7
CDR3 DNA: TGCAGTGCTGCGGCCCCAGGGGCGGCCGAGCAGTACTTC
CDR3 protein: CSAAAPGAAEQYF

clone size: .
V gene: TRBV20-1
D gene: TRBD1
J gene: TRBJ2-5
CDR3 DNA: TGCAGTGCTCTCCCGGGACAGGGAACAGAGACCCAGTACTTC
CDR3 protein: CSALPGQGTETQYF

clone size: .
V gene: TRBV4-2
D gene: .
J gene: TRBJ2-7
CDR3 DNA: TGTGCCAGCAGCCAAGCCACCTCGCCTCGCGAGCAGTACTTC
CDR3 protein: CASSQATSPREQYF

clone size: .
V gene: TRBV4-1
D gene: .
J gene: TRBJ2-7
CDR3 DNA: TGCGCCAGCAGTATTTCACCAGAAGCCTACGAGCAGTACTTC
CDR3 protein: CASSISPEAYEQYF

clone size: once
V gene: TRBV4-2
D gene: TRBD1
J gene: TRBJ1-2
CDR3 DNA: TGTGCCTGCAGCCAAGCTACAGGGGTTGTTGCCTATGGCTACACCTTC
CDR3 protein: CACSQATGVVAYGYTF

clone size: .
V gene: TRBV12-3/TRBV12-4
D gene: .
J gene: TRBJ2-1
CDR3 DNA: TGTGCCAGCAGTTTAGCGCAGGTCGGACCGGAGCAGTTCTTC
CDR3 protein: CASSLAQVGPEQFF

clone size: few
V gene: TRBV5-5
D gene: .
J gene: TRBJ1-2
CDR3 DNA: TGTGCCAGCAGCTTTACGGATGGCTACACCTTC
CDR3 protein: CASSFTDGYTF

clone size: .
V gene: TRBV7-2
D gene: TRBD2
J gene: TRBJ2-1
CDR3 DNA: TGTGCCAGCAGCTCCTATAGCGGGGAGATCTACAATGAGCAGTTCTTC
CDR3 protein: CASSSYSGEIYNEQFF

clone size: .
V gene: TRBV5-1
D gene: TRBD2
J gene: TRBJ2-1
CDR3 DNA: TGCGCCAGCAGCCCGGGACTAGCGGGGGGGCCTGACAATGAGCAGTTCTTC
CDR3 protein: CASSPGLAGGPDNEQFF

clone size: once
V gene: TRBV10-2
D gene: .
J gene: TRBJ1-5
CDR3 DNA: TGCGCCAGCAGTGCGGGCGGGGGGCTCGGGCAGCCCCAGCATTTT
CDR3 protein: CASSAGGGLGQPQHF

clone size: .
V gene: TRBV11-2
D gene: .
J gene: TRBJ2-5
CDR3 DNA: TGTGCCAGCAGCCTCAACTGGTTCCAAGAGACCCAGTACTTC
CDR3 protein: CASSLNWFQETQYF

clone size: many
V gene: TRBV11-2
D gene: TRBD2
J gene: TRBJ2-5
CDR3 DNA: TGTGCCAGCAGCTTAGATCGGGGGGGCCAAGAGACCCAGTACTTC
CDR3 protein: CASSLDRGGQETQYF

clone size: .
V gene: TRBV4-1
D gene: TRBD2
J gene: TRBJ2-5
CDR3 DNA: TGCGCCAGCAGCCACCCCGGGACTAGCGGGCCCCAAGAGACCCAGTACTTC
CDR3 protein: CASSHPGTSGPQETQYF

clone size: once
V gene: TRBV5-1
D gene: .
J gene: TRBJ1-6
CDR3 DNA: TGCGCCAGCAGCTCCACGATCTCGGAAGATAATTCACCCCTCCACTTT
CDR3 protein: CASSSTISEDNSPLHF

clone size: .
V gene: TRBV29-1
D gene: TRBD1
J gene: TRBJ1-1
CDR3 DNA: TGCAGCGTTGGGCCGGGACAGGGGAACACTGAAGCTTTCTTT
CDR3 protein: CSVGPGQGNTEAFF

clone size: .
V gene: TRBV12-3/TRBV12-4
D gene: .
J gene: TRBJ1-4
CDR3 DNA: TGTGCCAGCAGTTTAGCTGGTGGCAATAATGAAAAACTGTTTTTT
CDR3 protein: CASSLAGGNNEKLFF

clone size: few
V gene: TRBV4-1
D gene: .
J gene: TRBJ2-5
CDR3 DNA: TGCGCCAGCAGCCAAGATTCAAATGGGTACCAAGAGACCCAGTACTTC
CDR3 protein: CASSQDSNGYQETQYF

clone size: .
V gene: TRBV4-1
D gene: .
J gene: TRBJ2-7
CDR3 DNA: TGCGCCAGCAGCCAAGGGCGACAGGAATCCTACGAGCAGTACTTC
CDR3 protein: CASSQGRQESYEQYF

clone size: .
V gene: TRBV28
D gene: .
J gene: TRBJ2-7
CDR3 DNA: TGTGCCAGCAGTTCCCCCGACACCTTCTACGAGCAGTACTTC
CDR3 protein: CASSSPDTFYEQYF

clone size: .
V gene: TRBV15
D gene: .
J gene: TRBJ2-7
CDR3 DNA: TGTGCCACCAGCAGACCCGACAGCCCCGAGCAGTACTTC
CDR3 protein: CATSRPDSPEQYF

clone size: .
V gene: TRBV5-1
D gene: TRBD1
J gene: TRBJ1-2
CDR3 DNA: TGCGCCAGCAGCCCGGACAGGGGGGGTAGCTACACCTTC
CDR3 protein: CASSPDRGGSYTF

clone size: .
V gene: TRBV20-1
D gene: .
J gene: TRBJ2-7
CDR3 DNA: TGCAGTGCTAGAGCTGGACCGGCCTACGAGCAGTACTTC
CDR3 protein: CSARAGPAYEQYF

clone size: .
V gene: TRBV7-6
D gene: .
J gene: TRBJ1-1
CDR3 DNA: TGTGCCAGCAGCTTAACGGCCGGGACCATGAACACTGAAGCTTTCTTT
CDR3 protein: CASSLTAGTMNTEAFF